This T cell receptor (beta chain) was retrieved from a study of cytomegalovirus exposure and HLA in healthy donors. Amplification used 60 Vbeta primers and 13 Jbeta primers. Profiling relied on immunoSEQ multiplex PCR, and the TCRdb table lists in-frame clones only, not all of them. The sample contains around 130,000 clones, 73% of which appear only once. With 2 bases removed from V and 6 bases from J, the gap between germline ends came to 14 bases. The CDR3 has 14 amino acids. Germline-derived CDR1 and CDR2 are SGDLS and YYNGEE. The receptor's source is a middle-aged woman in good health and CMV-seropositive. This chain connects TRBV9 to TRBJ1-2; D remains ambiguous. Specimen: PBMCs. CDR3 residues: CASSVSPSGDGYTF. CDR3 bases: TGTGCCAGCAGCGTTTCCCCATCGGGTGATGGCTACACCTTC.